A selection of T cell receptor beta chains follows, all from one sample in a study of blood T cell repertoires in COVID-19. Sequencing used immunoSEQ multiplex PCR; TCRdb keeps in-frame clones, though not all of them. Here the sample spans around 330,000 clones, 88% being singletons. What was sequenced was peripheral blood. These TCRs come from a woman aged 50 to 60 with active or convalescent COVID-19. CDR3s include the opening cysteine and the closing phenylalanine or tryptophan. A D gene is named only where the DNA matches it firmly. Not every row has a clone size; where given, it reads once, few, many or a size class.

TRBD1	-	TRBV10-3	TRBJ1-2	TGTGCCATCAGTGAGGACAGGGACCTCTATGGCTACACCTTC	CAISEDRDLYGYTF
TRBD2	once	TRBV9	TRBJ2-7	TGTGCCAGCAGCCCCGGGACTAGGCATGAGCAGTACTTC	CASSPGTRHEQYF
-	-	TRBV3-1/TRBV3-2	TRBJ2-7	TGTGCCAGCAGCCAAAGGGGCGCGGGATCTTCGGAGCAGTACTTC	CASSQRGAGSSEQYF
TRBD1	-	TRBV10-1	TRBJ1-4	TGCGCCAACAAAGGGACAGGGGGAAATGAAAAACTGTTTTTT	CANKGTGGNEKLFF
-	few	TRBV19	TRBJ1-5	TGTGCCAGTAAGGAGGGACTGCTCAATCAGCCCCAGCATTTT	CASKEGLLNQPQHF
-	once	TRBV15	TRBJ1-5	TGTGCCACCAGCAGAGATTCAGGGGCGCGGAGCAATCAGCCCCAGCATTTT	CATSRDSGARSNQPQHF
-	-	TRBV10-3	TRBJ2-1	TGTGCCATCAGGGCGGGGGCCTTGAATGAGCAGTTCTTC	CAIRAGALNEQFF
-	-	TRBV30	TRBJ1-1	TGTGCCTGGAGTACAGGGTCCACTGAAGCTTTCTTT	CAWSTGSTEAFF
TRBD1	-	TRBV28	TRBJ1-5	TGTGCCAGCAGTTTATCAGGGGGTCAGCCCCAGCATTTT	CASSLSGGQPQHF
TRBD1	-	TRBV7-6	TRBJ2-7	TGTGCCAGCAGCTTAGGGGGACAGGGCGGCGAGCAGTACTTC	CASSLGGQGGEQYF
-	-	TRBV7-2	TRBJ2-3	TGTGCCAGCAGCTTAGAGCGGGTAGGCACAGATACGCAGTATTTT	CASSLERVGTDTQYF
-	-	TRBV6-2/TRBV6-3	TRBJ2-2	TGTGCCAGCAGTTACTTTAGGGGGACGCCGAACACCGGGGAGCTGTTTTTT	CASSYFRGTPNTGELFF
TRBD1	-	TRBV4-2	TRBJ1-2	TGTGCCAGCAGCCAAGTCGGACAGGACATTGGTGGCTACACCTTC	CASSQVGQDIGGYTF
-	-	TRBV4-2	TRBJ1-3	TGTGCCAGCAGCCAAGACATCGGGGGGTCTGGAAACACCATATATTTT	CASSQDIGGSGNTIYF
-	once	TRBV9	TRBJ1-6	TGTGCCAGCAGCGTATCGGGTACACCCCTCCACTTT	CASSVSGTPLHF
-	-	TRBV7-8	TRBJ2-3	TGTGCCAGCAGCCTAAGAAAAATCCTAACAGGGACAGATACGCAGTATTTT	CASSLRKILTGTDTQYF
-	-	TRBV15	TRBJ2-5	TGTGCCACCAGCCAGACAGTGCCCCAAGAGACCCAGTACTTC	CATSQTVPQETQYF
-	-	TRBV4-3	TRBJ1-1	TGCGCCAGCAGCCAAGATAGAGCAGAGGGCACTGAAGCTTTCTTT	CASSQDRAEGTEAFF
TRBD1	few	TRBV5-1	TRBJ1-2	TGCGCCAGCAGCTCCGGGACAGGTCACTATGGCTACACCTTC	CASSSGTGHYGYTF
TRBD1	once	TRBV5-8	TRBJ2-3	TGTGCCAGCAGCACGGGACAGGGGCGTTCATACACAGATACGCAGTATTTT	CASSTGQGRSYTDTQYF
TRBD2	once	TRBV7-7	TRBJ2-1	TGTGCTAGCAGCTTAGGGAGGGGAGGCGAGGCCTACAATGAGCAGTTCTTC	CASSLGRGGEAYNEQFF
TRBD2	-	TRBV28	TRBJ2-7	TGTGCCAGCAGTATGGGACTAGCCGCCTACGAGCAGTACTTC	CASSMGLAAYEQYF
TRBD2	-	TRBV7-9	TRBJ2-1	TGTGCCAGCAGCTTGCGACTAGCCCACCGGGGAGAGCAGTTCTTC	CASSLRLAHRGEQFF
TRBD1	-	TRBV28	TRBJ1-3	TGTGCCAGCAGTTTCCCCCCAGGGGGTGGAAACACCATATATTTT	CASSFPPGGGNTIYF
TRBD1	once	TRBV4-1	TRBJ1-4	TGCGCCAGCAGCCCAAGGACAGGGAATGAAAAACTGTTTTTT	CASSPRTGNEKLFF
TRBD2	-	TRBV10-3	TRBJ2-1	TGTGCCATCAGTCAGACTAGCGGGAGCTCTGAGGAGCAGTTCTTC	CAISQTSGSSEEQFF
TRBD1	-	TRBV15	TRBJ1-2	TGTGCCGCCAGAGGGGGGACAGGGGGCACCTATGGCTACACCTTC	CAARGGTGGTYGYTF
TRBD1	-	TRBV9	TRBJ2-7	TGTGCCAGCAGCGAAGGGACAGGCTCCTACGAGCAGTACTTC	CASSEGTGSYEQYF
-	-	TRBV10-3	TRBJ2-7	TGTGCCGCGGGGCCCTCCTACGAGCAGTACTTC	CAAGPSYEQYF
TRBD1	-	TRBV20-1	TRBJ1-5	TGCAGTGCTAGTGGCCGGGACAGGGTTACCGGTCAGCCCCAGCATTTT	CSASGRDRVTGQPQHF
-	-	TRBV25-1	TRBJ2-7	TGTGCCAGCAGCCATGGCGGCCCCTTCGAGCAGTACTTC	CASSHGGPFEQYF
-	-	TRBV7-9	TRBJ2-6	TGTGCCAGCAGCCCCAGTTCAAACTCTGGGGCCAACGTCCTGACTTTC	CASSPSSNSGANVLTF
TRBD1	-	TRBV5-8	TRBJ1-3	TGTGCCCAGCAGCCACAGGGGGAGGTTGGAAACACCATATATTTT	CAQQPQGEVGNTIYF
TRBD1	-	TRBV3-1/TRBV3-2	TRBJ2-7	TGTGCCAGCAGCCAAGGTGGAGGGACAGGGAGGTACGAGCAGTACTTC	CASSQGGGTGRYEQYF
TRBD2	-	TRBV19	TRBJ2-1	TGTGCCAGTAGTAGGTCGACTAGCGGCTCCTACAATGAGCAGTTCTTC	CASSRSTSGSYNEQFF
-	-	TRBV24-1	TRBJ2-5	TGTGCCACCAGTGATCTTTCCCCCACAGGCTCTTTAGGGACCCAGTACTTC	CATSDLSPTGSLGTQYF
-	-	TRBV28	TRBJ1-4	TGTGCCACACTTCCTCCCCTAAACAGCCTAACTAATGAAAAACTGTTTTTT	CATLPPLNSLTNEKLFF
TRBD1	once	TRBV25-1	TRBJ1-1	TGTGCCAGCACCAAACGACAGGGGCGGGGCACTGAAGCTTTCTTT	CASTKRQGRGTEAFF
-	-	TRBV29-1	TRBJ2-7	TGCAGCGTTGTTAGGTCGGACAATCGAGGGCAGTACTTC	CSVVRSDNRGQYF
-	-	TRBV5-1	TRBJ2-3	TGCGCCAGCAGGAGGGAATCGGGGACAGATACGCAGTATTTT	CASRRESGTDTQYF
-	-	TRBV5-8	TRBJ2-3	TGTGCCAGCAGCTACGGGACTTCTAGCACAGATACGCAGTATTTT	CASSYGTSSTDTQYF
TRBD1	-	TRBV30	TRBJ2-6	TGTGCCTGGAATCGACAGGGGGTGGGCTCTGGGGCCAACGTCCTGACTTTC	CAWNRQGVGSGANVLTF
TRBD2	-	TRBV9	TRBJ2-3	TGTGCCAGCAGCGTATCCCTAGCGGGACGTAGCACAGATACGCAGTATTTT	CASSVSLAGRSTDTQYF
TRBD1	-	TRBV27	TRBJ1-4	TGTGCCAGCAGTTTATTCGCGGCAGGGGGAAACTTTAATGAAAAACTGTTTTTT	CASSLFAAGGNFNEKLFF
TRBD2	-	TRBV13	TRBJ2-1	TGTGCCAGCAGCTCCATCGGGACTAGCGGGAGGCCCCTTTACAATGAGCAGTTCTTC	CASSSIGTSGRPLYNEQFF